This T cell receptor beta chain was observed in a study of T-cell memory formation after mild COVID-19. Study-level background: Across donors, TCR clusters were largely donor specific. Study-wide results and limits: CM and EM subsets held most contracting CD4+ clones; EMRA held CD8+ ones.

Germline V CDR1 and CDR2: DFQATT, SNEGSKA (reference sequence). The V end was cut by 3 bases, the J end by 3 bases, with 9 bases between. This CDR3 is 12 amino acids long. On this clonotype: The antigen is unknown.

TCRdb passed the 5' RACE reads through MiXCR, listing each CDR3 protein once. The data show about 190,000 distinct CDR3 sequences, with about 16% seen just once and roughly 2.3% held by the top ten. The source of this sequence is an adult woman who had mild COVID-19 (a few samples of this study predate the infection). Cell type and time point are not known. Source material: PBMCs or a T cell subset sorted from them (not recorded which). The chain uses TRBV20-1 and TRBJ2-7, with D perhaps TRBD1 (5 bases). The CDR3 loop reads CSASGAFYEQYF. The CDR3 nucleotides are TGCAGTGCTAGTGGGGCCTTCTACGAGCAGTACTTC.